The rows below give T cell receptor beta chains drawn from one sample of a study of CD8+ T cells in alopecia areata. Measured with immunoSEQ multiplex PCR; TCRdb has only the in-frame clones, and not every one. This table has some 130,000 clones, 49% appearing once. The starting material was CD8+ T cells sorted from blood, obtained at week 0. The source of these receptors is a human donor with alopecia areata. Both conserved end residues are trimmed from each CDR3. Rows give clone size only sometimes, using once, few, many, or a class for an expanded clone.

clone_size v_call cdr3_aa
NA TRBV14 ASSYGGNEQF
NA TRBV7-6 ASSPKDRIYTEAF
NA TRBV6-5 ASSYSEARETQY
NA TRBV4-2 ASSQEVTYTYNEQF
NA TRBV5-4 ASSSKGVWKYGYT
few TRBV30 AWRGNPTIEQF
NA TRBV6-5 ASSYLAGGREQF
NA TRBV7-2 ASSLVGEGYNEQF
once TRBV30 AWSGSVRINYGYT
few TRBV5-6 ASSSTLGGRPQH
NA TRBV30 AWSVQGEQPQH
NA TRBV30 AWNEGRDTEAF
NA TRBV7-9 ASSPWTSGGDTQY
few TRBV7-9 ASSLALGDQPQH
NA TRBV25-1 ASRTGRYGYT
few TRBV2 ASSRQASYEQY
NA TRBV9 ASSVGGSGGNTQY